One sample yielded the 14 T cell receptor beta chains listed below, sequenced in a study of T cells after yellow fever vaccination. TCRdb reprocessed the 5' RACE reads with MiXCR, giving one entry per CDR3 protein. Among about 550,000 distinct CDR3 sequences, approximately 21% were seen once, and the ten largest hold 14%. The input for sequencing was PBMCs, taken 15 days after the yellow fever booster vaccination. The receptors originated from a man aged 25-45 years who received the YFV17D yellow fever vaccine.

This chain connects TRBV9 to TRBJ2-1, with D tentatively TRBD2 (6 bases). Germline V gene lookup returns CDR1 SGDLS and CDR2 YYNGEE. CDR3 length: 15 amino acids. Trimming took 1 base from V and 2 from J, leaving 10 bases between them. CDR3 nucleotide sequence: TGTGCCAGCAGCGTACCATCGGGAGCCTACAATGAGCAGTTCTTC. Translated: CASSVPSGAYNEQFF.

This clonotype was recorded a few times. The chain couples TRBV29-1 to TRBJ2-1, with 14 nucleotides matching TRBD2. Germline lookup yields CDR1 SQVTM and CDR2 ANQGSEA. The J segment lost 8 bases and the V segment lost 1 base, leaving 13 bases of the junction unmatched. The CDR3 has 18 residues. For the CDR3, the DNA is TGCAGCGTTGAAGGGGGGACTAGCGGGAGAAGAGCACGGGATGAGCAGTTCTTC. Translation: CSVEGGTSGRRARDEQFF.

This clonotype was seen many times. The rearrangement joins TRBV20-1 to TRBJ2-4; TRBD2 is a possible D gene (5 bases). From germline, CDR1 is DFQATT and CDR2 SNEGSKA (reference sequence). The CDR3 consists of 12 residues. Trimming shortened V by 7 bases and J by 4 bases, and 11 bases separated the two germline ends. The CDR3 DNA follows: TGCAGTGTCCTTACTAGGAAAAACATTCAGTACTTC. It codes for CSVLTRKNIQYF.

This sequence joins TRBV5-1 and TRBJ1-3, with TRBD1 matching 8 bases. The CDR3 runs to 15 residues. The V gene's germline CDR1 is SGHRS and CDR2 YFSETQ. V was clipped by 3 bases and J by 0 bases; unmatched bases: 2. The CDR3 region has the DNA TGCGCCAGCAGCTCGACAGGGGCCTCTGGAAACACCATATATTTT. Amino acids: CASSSTGASGNTIYF.

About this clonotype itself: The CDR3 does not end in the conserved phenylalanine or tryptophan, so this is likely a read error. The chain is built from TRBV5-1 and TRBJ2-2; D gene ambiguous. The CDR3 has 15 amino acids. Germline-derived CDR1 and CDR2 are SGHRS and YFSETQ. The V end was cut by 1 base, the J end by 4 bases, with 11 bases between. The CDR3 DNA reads TGCGCCAGCAGCTTGACGCTATTGGGCACCGGGGAGCTGTTTTGT. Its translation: CASSLTLLGTGELFC.

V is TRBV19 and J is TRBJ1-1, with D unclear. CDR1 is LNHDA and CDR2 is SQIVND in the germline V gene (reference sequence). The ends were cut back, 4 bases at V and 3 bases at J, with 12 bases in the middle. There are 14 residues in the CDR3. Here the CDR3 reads CASSTLPGDTEAFF. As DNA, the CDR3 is TGTGCCAGTAGTACCCTTCCTGGGGACACTGAAGCTTTCTTT. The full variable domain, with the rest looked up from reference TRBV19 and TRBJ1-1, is DGGITQSPKYLFRKEGQNVTLSCEQNLNHDAMYWYRQDPGQGLRLIYYSQIVNDFQKGDIAEGYSVSREKKESFPLTVTSAQKNPTAFYLCASSTLPGDTEAFFGQGTRLTVV.

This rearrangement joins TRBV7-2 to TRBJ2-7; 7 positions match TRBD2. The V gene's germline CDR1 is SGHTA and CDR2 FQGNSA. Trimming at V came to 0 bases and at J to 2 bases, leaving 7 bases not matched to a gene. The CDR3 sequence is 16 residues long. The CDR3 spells CASSLAGGPTTYEQYF. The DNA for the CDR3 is TGTGCCAGCAGCTTAGCGGGAGGGCCAACTACCTACGAGCAGTACTTC.

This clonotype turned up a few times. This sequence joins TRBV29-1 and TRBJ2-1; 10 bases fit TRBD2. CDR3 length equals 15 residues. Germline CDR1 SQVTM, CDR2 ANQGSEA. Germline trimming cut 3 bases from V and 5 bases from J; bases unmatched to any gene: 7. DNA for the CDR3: TGCAGCGTTGATTTAGCGGGAGGACCTAACAATGAGCAGTTCTTC. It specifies CSVDLAGGPNNEQFF.

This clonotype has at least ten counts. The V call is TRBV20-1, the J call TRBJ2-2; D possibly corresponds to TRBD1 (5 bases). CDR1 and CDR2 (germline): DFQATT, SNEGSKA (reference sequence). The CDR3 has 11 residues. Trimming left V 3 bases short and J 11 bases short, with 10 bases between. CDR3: CSASTGPELFF. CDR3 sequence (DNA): TGCAGTGCTAGTACAGGTCCTGAGCTGTTTTTT.

This chain's CDR3 is CASSLPAGSHSEQYF. DNA of the CDR3: TGCGCCAGCAGCTTGCCGGCGGGAAGCCACTCCGAGCAGTACTTC. The rearrangement joins TRBV5-1 to TRBJ2-7, with D tentatively TRBD2 (6 bases). The CDR3 totals 15 residues. The germline V gene encodes CDR1 SGHRS and CDR2 YFSETQ. Trimming cost V 1 base and J 6 bases, with 17 bases left between them.

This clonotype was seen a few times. The CDR3 bases are TGTGCCAGCAGTTTAATGCGGGGGGGGACCAAAAACATTCAGTACTTC. Translated, it gives CASSLMRGGTKNIQYF. The chain has TRBV28 and TRBJ2-4; 9 bases map to TRBD2. Looked up from germline, CDR1 is MDHEN and CDR2 is SYDVKM. The CDR3 sequence is 16 residues long. V trimming: 2 bases; J trimming: 2 bases; junction bases outside the gene matches: 4.

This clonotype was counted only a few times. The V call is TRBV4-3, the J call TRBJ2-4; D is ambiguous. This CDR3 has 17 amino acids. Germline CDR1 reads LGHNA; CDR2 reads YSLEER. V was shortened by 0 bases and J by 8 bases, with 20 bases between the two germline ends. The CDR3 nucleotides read TGCGCCAGCAGCCAAGAGCGGCCCCCAAGTTATGTGGACATTCAGTACTTC. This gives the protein CASSQERPPSYVDIQYF.

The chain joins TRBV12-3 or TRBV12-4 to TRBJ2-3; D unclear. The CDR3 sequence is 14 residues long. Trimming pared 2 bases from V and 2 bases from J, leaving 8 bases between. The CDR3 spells CASSLPGYTDTQYF. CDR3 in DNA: TGTGCCAGCAGTTTACCGGGTTACACAGATACGCAGTATTTT.

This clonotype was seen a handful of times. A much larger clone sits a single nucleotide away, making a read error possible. The CDR3 DNA reads TGTGCCAGCACTTTGACAGGCTACGAGCAGTACTTC. Its protein is CASTLTGYEQYF. This rearrangement joins TRBV12-3 or TRBV12-4 to TRBJ2-7; D might be TRBD1 (6 bases). This CDR3 spans 12 amino acids. The V gene lost 7 bases and the J gene lost 3 bases, with 10 bases spanning the gap.